The entry below describes one T cell receptor beta chain. No culture or expansion preceded analysis of these blood cells. This entry is derived from a study of neoadjuvant anti-PD-1 for oral cavity cancer. The method was immunoSEQ multiplex PCR; TCRdb's version includes in-frame clones alone and lacks a portion of them. Here the sample spans fewer than 90,000 clones, about 80% being singletons. The length of the CDR3 is 11 residues. V was pared by 2 bases and J by 10 bases, with 8 bases between. Germline V gives CDR1 MNHNS, CDR2 SASEGT. Specimen: PBMCs, collected before nivolumab (anti-PD-1) treatment. This clonotype was obtained from a person between 40 and 80 years old with oral cavity squamous cell carcinoma. The chain has TRBV6-1 and TRBJ1-1; no clear D gene. CDR3 in amino acids: CASSELSLAFF. CDR3 DNA sequence: TGTGCCAGCAGTGAACTTTCCTTAGCTTTCTTT.